The next 23 T cell receptor beta chains were all read from a single sample in a study of blood T cell repertoires in COVID-19. The table came from immunoSEQ multiplex PCR; TCRdb's copy has only in-frame clones and leaves some out. The sample holds some 100,000 clones, 85% to 90% seen once. Sequencing used peripheral blood. Every receptor here comes from an elderly woman with active COVID-19.

This rearrangement joins TRBV21-1 to TRBJ1-5; the table names TRBD1, a call not compared with the DNA. TRBV21-1 is labeled a pseudogene. The CDR3 is 16 residues long. CDR3 nucleotides: TGTGCCAGCACCCCAAGAAGGCAGGGGAGCTTTCAGCCCCAGCATTTT. Encoded protein: CASTPRRQGSFQPQHF.

The V and J genes are TRBV7-2 and TRBJ2-3; 11 bases map to TRBD2. Germline CDR1 SGHTA, CDR2 FQGNSA. This CDR3 region has 15 residues. The J segment lost 14 bases and the V segment lost 1 base, leaving 11 bases of the junction unmatched. CDR3 sequence reads: CASSLEASGRPLGYF. As DNA, the CDR3 is TGTGCCAGCAGCTTAGAGGCTAGCGGGAGGCCCCTTGGGTATTTT.

The sample holds one count of this clone. The J gene is TRBJ2-7, the V gene TRBV5-1; D is undetermined. Germline V gene sequence: CDR1 SGHRS, CDR2 YFSETQ. The CDR3 is 14 amino acids. Trimming shortened V by 0 bases and J by 3 bases, and 10 bases separated the two germline ends. The CDR3 nucleotides are TGCGCCAGCAGCTTGGATCGCAGTTACTACGAGCAGTACTTC. It specifies CASSLDRSYYEQYF.

This chain links TRBV7-2 with TRBJ1-6; D is perhaps TRBD1 (5 bases). There are 16 residues in the CDR3. Trimming pared 3 bases from V and 5 bases from J, leaving 14 bases between. The germline V gene has CDR1 SGHTA and CDR2 FQGNSA. CDR3 sequence (DNA): TGTGCCAGCAGCTTTCAGGGAGGGAAAAATAATTCACCCCTCCACTTT. Protein: CASSFQGGKNNSPLHF.

V and J are TRBV6-2 or TRBV6-3 and TRBJ2-5; D not certain. V was clipped by 5 bases and J by 1 base, with 5 bases between them. This CDR3 has 12 amino acids. CDR1 is MNHEY, CDR2 SVGEGT, per germline. The CDR3 loop is CASSNIQETQYF. The CDR3 DNA is TGTGCCAGCAGTAACATCCAAGAGACCCAGTACTTC.

V and J are TRBV6-2 or TRBV6-3 and TRBJ2-1; 7 bases map to TRBD2. The CDR3 length is 16 residues. Per germline, CDR1 MNHEY and CDR2 SVGEGT. The ends lost 4 bases at V and 1 base at J; junction bases unmatched: 7. The CDR3 nucleotides are TGTGCCAGCAGTTCCCGGACTAGACAGTCCTACAATGAGCAGTTCTTC. Translated, it gives CASSSRTRQSYNEQFF.

The chain links TRBV2 to TRBJ2-5; D is unclear. Germline V gene sequence: CDR1 SNHLY, CDR2 FYNNEI. The CDR3 totals 11 residues. V was clipped by 5 bases and J by 2 bases, with 3 bases between them. The CDR3 region has the DNA TGTGCCAGCAGTCCGCAAGAGACCCAGTACTTC. This encodes CASSPQETQYF.

The chain has TRBV28 and TRBJ1-2; D is unclear. The germline V and J ends were trimmed by 5 bases and 3 bases, with 7 bases remaining between them. Germline V gene data show CDR1 as MDHEN and CDR2 as SYDVKM. The CDR3 totals 12 residues. This CDR3 is CASSRRYYGYTF. CDR3 coding DNA: TGTGCCAGCAGTAGGAGGTACTATGGCTACACCTTC.

The chain uses TRBV6-5 and TRBJ2-7, with D possibly being TRBD2 (5 bases). V was trimmed by 6 bases and J by 2 bases, leaving 17 bases between them. The CDR3 length is 15 residues. Germline lookup yields CDR1 MNHEY and CDR2 SVGAGI. The DNA of the CDR3 is TGTGCCAGCAGGAGGGAACGAGTGGGGACCTACGAGCAGTACTTC. It translates to CASRRERVGTYEQYF.

This chain joins TRBV7-9 and TRBJ2-7; 9 bases agree with TRBD1. CDR3 length: 14 amino acids. CDR1 and CDR2 (germline): SEHNR, FQNEAQ (reference sequence). J gave up 3 bases and V 8 bases, and 8 bases lay outside the gene matches. The CDR3 DNA sequence: TGTGCCAGCGCCTCGGGACAGGGTGTCTACGAGCAGTACTTC. The encoded protein is CASASGQGVYEQYF.

This rearrangement joins TRBV7-8 to TRBJ1-6; the D gene is possibly TRBD1 (5 bases). This CDR3 spans 14 amino acids. V was trimmed by 1 base and J by 13 bases, leaving 14 bases between them. Germline values: CDR1 SGHVS, CDR2 FQNEAQ. The CDR3 loop is CASSLDRGEEPLHF. Written as DNA, the CDR3 is TGTGCCAGCAGCTTAGATCGGGGGGAAGAGCCCCTCCACTTT.

This rearrangement joins TRBV7-2 to TRBJ2-5; tentatively, D is TRBD2 (6 bases). The length of the CDR3 is 15 residues. V was clipped by 10 bases and J by 4 bases, with 22 bases between them. Germline V gene data show CDR1 as SGHTA and CDR2 as FQGNSA. Written as DNA, the CDR3 is TGTGCCACCACCCGGGTTATGGGGACTTTAGAGACCCAGTACTTC. This encodes CATTRVMGTLETQYF. The complete variable domain, with remaining parts taken from reference TRBV7-2 and TRBJ2-5, reads GAGVSQSPSNKVTEKGKDVELRCDPISGHTALYWYRQSLGQGLEFLIYFQGNSAPDKSGLPSDRFSAERTGGSVSTLTIQRTQQEDSAVYLCATTRVMGTLETQYFGPGTRLLVL.

The rearrangement joins TRBV21-1 to TRBJ2-1; the D call TRBD2 from the table was never checked on the DNA. TRBV21-1 is noted as a pseudogene. CDR3 length: 15 amino acids. The CDR3: CASSNRSKSYNEQFF. The CDR3 bases are TGTGCCAGCAGCAACCGCTCAAAGAGCTACAATGAGCAGTTCTTC.

Only one count was recorded for this clone. The chain carries TRBV2 and TRBJ2-2; 16 nucleotides line up with TRBD2. Germline V gene lookup returns CDR1 SNHLY and CDR2 FYNNEI. This CDR3 comprises 17 residues. The trim removed 5 bases at V and 5 bases at J, leaving 5 bases unmatched. CDR3 protein: CASSTGLAGGVTGELFF. CDR3 sequence (DNA): TGTGCCAGCAGTACGGGACTAGCGGGAGGGGTTACCGGGGAGCTGTTTTTT.

The V gene is TRBV27, the J gene TRBJ2-6; TRBD1 matches 10 bases. The CDR3 length is 19 residues. After removal of 8 bases from V and 2 bases from J, the junction contained 15 bases not matched to a gene. CDR1 and CDR2 (germline): MNHEY, SMNVEV (reference sequence). CDR3: CASRGDRGFVGPGANVLTF. The CDR3 bases are TGTGCCAGCCGGGGGGACAGGGGATTTGTCGGGCCTGGGGCCAACGTCCTGACTTTC.

The V and J genes are TRBV9 and TRBJ2-4; 10 nucleotides match TRBD1. V shed 2 bases, J shed 5 bases, and the junction held 4 bases outside the gene matches. Germline V gives CDR1 SGDLS, CDR2 YYNGEE. The CDR3 contains 15 residues. The CDR3 is CASSVGQGIENIQYF. In DNA, the CDR3 is TGTGCCAGCAGCGTGGGACAGGGGATCGAAAACATTCAGTACTTC. Looking up the rest from reference TRBV9 and TRBJ2-4 gives the full variable domain: DSGVTQTPKHLITATGQRVTLRCSPRSGDLSVYWYQQSLDQGLQFLIQYYNGEERAKGNILERFSAQQFPDLHSELNLSSLELGDSALYFCASSVGQGIENIQYFGAGTRLSVL.

This sequence joins TRBV6-5 and TRBJ2-2; 9 nucleotides align to TRBD2. V shed 10 bases and J 6 bases; nucleotides not matched to a gene: 9. CDR3 size: 14 residues. Germline V gives CDR1 MNHEY, CDR2 SVGAGI. Here the CDR3 reads CATSGLAIPGELFF. CDR3 nucleotide sequence: TGTGCCACCTCAGGACTAGCGATCCCCGGGGAGCTGTTTTTT.

This chain links TRBV6-4 with TRBJ2-1; tentatively, D is TRBD1 (5 bases). V was pared by 6 bases and J by 6 bases, with 12 bases between. The CDR3 loop spans 13 amino acids. CDR1 is MRHNA and CDR2 is SNTAGT in the germline V gene. CDR3 protein: CASSAQAANEQFF. CDR3 sequence (DNA): TGTGCCAGCAGCGCACAGGCCGCCAATGAGCAGTTCTTC.

This sequence joins TRBV6-5 and TRBJ2-5; weak D call: TRBD2 (5 bases). V was shortened by 2 bases and J by 11 bases, with 18 bases between the two germline ends. The CDR3 extends over 14 amino acids. Germline-derived CDR1 and CDR2 are MNHEY and SVGAGI. CDR3 sequence (DNA): TGTGCCAGCAGTTACGGTCGGATTGCGGGTAGGCAGTACTTC. Translation: CASSYGRIAGRQYF.

The J gene is TRBJ2-7, the V gene TRBV7-9; D is perhaps TRBD1 (6 bases). The germline V gene encodes CDR1 SEHNR and CDR2 FQNEAQ (reference sequence). CDR3 length equals 13 residues. V was clipped by 1 base and J by 2 bases, with 6 bases between them. CDR3 in DNA: TGTGCCAGCAGCTTAGGGACAGCCTACGAGCAGTACTTC. Amino acid sequence: CASSLGTAYEQYF.

The chain joins TRBV5-1 to TRBJ1-2, with a possible D match to TRBD1 (5 bases). Germline CDR1 is SGHRS and CDR2 is YFSETQ. The length of the CDR3 is 13 residues. Trimming left V 0 bases short and J 8 bases short, with 11 bases between. The DNA of the CDR3 is TGCGCCAGCAGCTTGGCCGCCAGGGCCGGCTACACCTTC. Amino acids: CASSLAARAGYTF.

The V call is TRBV25-1, the J call TRBJ2-1; 11 bases map to TRBD2. The V gene end was trimmed by 4 bases and the J gene end by 8 bases; junction bases not matched to a gene: 4. CDR1 MGHDK and CDR2 SYGVNS come from the germline V gene. The CDR3 totals 14 residues. DNA for the CDR3: TGTGCCAGCAGTGGTAGCGGGAGGGGCCATGAGCAGTTCTTC. This sequence encodes CASSGSGRGHEQFF. The whole variable domain, remainder taken from reference TRBV25-1 and TRBJ2-1, is EADIYQTPRYLVIGTGKKITLECSQTMGHDKMYWYQQDPGMELHLIHYSYGVNSTEKGDLSSESTVSRIRTEHFPLTLESARPSHTSQYLCASSGSGRGHEQFFGPGTRLTVL.

V gene TRBV19 combines with J gene TRBJ1-2; no definite D call. Trimming shortened V by 1 base and J by 6 bases, and 9 bases separated the two germline ends. Germline CDR1 is LNHDA and CDR2 is SQIVND (reference sequence). The CDR3 covers 13 residues. The CDR3 DNA reads as TGTGCCAGTAGTATAGGAGGAATCGATGGCTACACCTTC. Translated, it gives CASSIGGIDGYTF.